Listed below are T cell receptor beta chains from one sample, sequenced in a study of radiation and T cells in renal cell carcinoma. Clones were sequenced by immunoSEQ multiplex PCR, and TCRdb holds only the in-frame ones, with some missing. The sample gives roughly 58,000 clones, roughly 80% of which show up once; approximately 6.8% is in the top ten. This specimen consisted of blood, obtained from a patient whose treatment included radiotherapy and nephrectomy. These receptors were taken from a man aged 60 to 75 with renal cell carcinoma. The CDR3 runs from the conserved cysteine through the conserved F or W. The D gene is left open where the match is weak. Clone size is not always given. Where it is, it says once, few, many or a class for expanded clones.

v_call,clone_size,j_call,d_call,cdr3_nt,cdr3_aa
TRBV6-5,few,TRBJ1-3,.,TGTGCCAGCACCTCCTTTCGGGCTGGAAACACCATATATTTT,CASTSFRAGNTIYF
TRBV18,.,TRBJ1-1,.,TGTGCCAGCTCGCGGCCGGAGTCTGAAGCTTTCTTT,CASSRPESEAFF
TRBV5-1,.,TRBJ2-3,TRBD1,TGCGCCAGCAGGTCCCCAGGGGGAGATACGCAGTATTTT,CASRSPGGDTQYF
TRBV29-1,.,TRBJ2-1,.,TGCAGCGTTGAAGATCCGCGGAGGGAGGATTACAATGAGCAGTTCTTC,CSVEDPRREDYNEQFF
TRBV7-9,.,TRBJ1-2,.,TGTGCCAGCAGCTCGCTGGGAGGGAATAACTATGGCTACACCTTC,CASSSLGGNNYGYTF
TRBV27,few,TRBJ1-1,.,TGTGCCAGCAGTCCAAGGTACACTGAAGCTTTCTTT,CASSPRYTEAFF
TRBV5-4,.,TRBJ2-7,.,TGTGCCAGCAGCTTGGAAGGGGGGGACTACGAGCAGTACTTC,CASSLEGGDYEQYF
TRBV6-1,.,TRBJ2-1,TRBD2,TGTGCCAGCAGAGGGGAGACTAGCGGGAGTAATGAGCAGTTCTTC,CASRGETSGSNEQFF
TRBV25-1,.,TRBJ2-2,.,TGTGCCAGCAGAGTGACGAACACCGGGGAGCTGTTTTTT,CASRVTNTGELFF
TRBV4-2,.,TRBJ1-4,.,TGTGCCAGCAGCCAAGATGGAGGGGATACTAATGAAAAACTGTTTTTT,CASSQDGGDTNEKLFF
TRBV27,.,TRBJ2-1,TRBD1,TGTGCCAGCAGCCTAGGACAGGGGACCGCTTTTTTCCCGGACAATGAGCAGTTCTTC,CASSLGQGTAFFPDNEQFF
TRBV5-4,.,TRBJ2-2,.,TGTGCCAGCAGCCCTGTAGGGCAGGCGAACACCGGGGAGCTGTTTTTT,CASSPVGQANTGELFF
TRBV7-2,.,TRBJ2-6,.,TGTGCCAGCAGCTTATCCGGGTCTGGGGCCAACGTCCTGACTTTC,CASSLSGSGANVLTF